The 4 T cell receptor beta chains below come from one sample, sequenced in a study of identical twins. From the 5' RACE reads, TCRdb called clonotypes with MiXCR, one entry per CDR3 protein. Altogether approximately 500,000 distinct CDR3 sequences are present, about 16% being singletons, with the ten largest covering roughly 0.44%. In addition, the sample was reused for a study of yellow fever vaccine responses in identical twins.

The specimen was CD4+ T cells sorted from blood. The receptors were sampled from a woman in her late teens or twenties in good health.

This clonotype was seen more than once but under ten times. The V call is TRBV3-1, the J call TRBJ2-3, with 11 bases fitting TRBD2. The CDR3 spans 15 residues. Losses at the gene ends were 3 bases for V and 2 bases for J; bases not matched to a gene: 1. CDR1 is LGHDT, CDR2 YNNKEL, per germline (reference sequence). In nucleotides, the CDR3 is TGTGCCAGCAGCCAGACTAGCGGGGTCACAGATACGCAGTATTTT. Its protein is CASSQTSGVTDTQYF.

This clonotype appeared a few times. The chain combines TRBV7-2 with TRBJ2-1; D possibly corresponds to TRBD2 (6 bases). The V end was cut by 5 bases, the J end by 5 bases, with 16 bases between. From germline, CDR1 is SGHTA and CDR2 FQGNSA. This CDR3 contains 15 residues. In DNA form, the CDR3 reads TGTGCCAGCAGCCGGGGGTCAGGTCTTAACAATGAGCAGTTCTTC. Protein: CASSRGSGLNNEQFF.

This clonotype has only a few counts. The chain carries TRBV20-1 and TRBJ2-3; 9 nucleotides align to TRBD2. Per the germline V gene, CDR1 is DFQATT and CDR2 is SNEGSKA (reference sequence). With V trimmed by 2 bases and J by 6 bases, 12 bases remained unmatched. The CDR3 spans 16 residues. CDR3 coding DNA: TGCAGTGCTAGACGTACTGTAGCGGGGGCCCGGGATACGCAGTATTTT. It specifies CSARRTVAGARDTQYF.

This clonotype was seen many times. The CDR3 region is CASSLGPYKADGYTF. In nucleotides, the CDR3 is TGTGCCAGCAGCTTGGGTCCCTACAAGGCGGATGGCTACACCTTC. This chain links TRBV5-5 with TRBJ1-2; D uncertain. Germline V CDR1 and CDR2: SGHKS, YYEKEE (reference sequence). Trimming shortened V by 0 bases and J by 6 bases, and 15 bases separated the two germline ends. CDR3 length: 15 residues.